A selection of T cell receptor beta chains follows, all from one sample in a study of MAIT cells during Salmonella Paratyphi A infection. MiXCR, run by TCRdb on the 5' RACE reads, gives a single entry per CDR3 protein. This table has about a thousand distinct CDR3 sequences, around 20% appearing once. Specimen: MAIT cells from blood, collected at the middle sampling point of the challenge study. The origin of the receptors is a person aged 18-69 years who was deliberately infected with Salmonella Paratyphi A in a paratyphoid fever challenge study. Both conserved end residues are part of each CDR3. Each record gives: J gene, clone size, D gene, V gene, CDR3 protein, CDR3 DNA. A D gene is named only where the DNA matches it firmly. Size values are once, few and many counts, or a class for expanded clones, and some rows have none.

>TRBJ1-1|medium-sized|NA|TRBV6-4
CASSVETDNTEAFF
TGTGCCAGCAGTGTTGAGACAGACAACACTGAAGCTTTCTTT
>TRBJ1-6|NA|TRBD1|TRBV20-1
CSARDQWTGENSPLHF
TGCAGTGCTAGAGATCAATGGACAGGGGAAAATTCACCCCTCCACTTT
>TRBJ2-1|NA|NA|TRBV3-1
CASSPSGREAAVDEQFF
TGTGCCAGCAGCCCCTCCGGAAGGGAGGCCGCAGTGGATGAGCAGTTCTTC
>TRBJ2-7|NA|NA|TRBV6-2/TRBV6-3
CASSYLPDTSYEQYF
TGTGCCAGCAGTTACCTTCCGGACACCTCCTACGAGCAGTACTTC
>TRBJ1-4|few|NA|TRBV6-1
CASSEAAGEGEKLFF
TGTGCCAGCAGTGAAGCGGCAGGGGAGGGGGAAAAACTGTTTTTT
>TRBJ2-3|many|TRBD2|TRBV6-4
CASSDGGGPGDTQYF
TGTGCCAGCAGTGATGGCGGGGGGCCGGGGGATACGCAGTATTTT
>TRBJ2-3|NA|TRBD2|TRBV3-1
CASRPLAGSTDTQYF
TGTGCCAGTCGGCCACTAGCGGGAAGCACAGATACGCAGTATTTT
>TRBJ2-5|medium-sized|NA|TRBV20-1
CSARASRLPGARIETQYF
TGCAGTGCTAGAGCCTCCCGCCTCCCCGGGGCCAGGATAGAGACCCAGTACTTC
>TRBJ2-5|large|NA|TRBV7-2
CASSLEGRTGGRETQYF
TGTGCCAGCAGCTTAGAAGGGCGGACAGGTGGGAGGGAGACCCAGTACTTC
>TRBJ2-2|large|NA|TRBV2
CASSAGVSSGELFF
TGTGCCAGCAGTGCAGGGGTCTCGAGCGGGGAGCTGTTTTTT
>TRBJ1-5|NA|NA|TRBV19
CASSMSVVGNQPQHF
TGTGCCAGTAGTATGTCGGTAGTCGGCAATCAGCCCCAGCATTTT
>TRBJ2-2|few|NA|TRBV25-1
CASSGQGETGELFF
TGTGCCAGCAGTGGGCAGGGTGAGACCGGGGAGCTGTTTTTT
>TRBJ2-7|medium-sized|NA|TRBV15
CATSSSNRVGDEQYF
TGTGCCACCAGCAGCAGTAACAGGGTAGGAGATGAGCAGTACTTC
>TRBJ2-3|few|NA|TRBV6-1
CASSESFEGADTQYF
TGTGCCAGCAGTGAATCCTTTGAAGGGGCAGATACGCAGTATTTT
>TRBJ2-2|medium-sized|NA|TRBV28
CASSKGGLDTGELFF
TGTGCCAGCAGTAAGGGGGGACTTGACACCGGGGAGCTGTTTTTT
>TRBJ2-2|large|NA|TRBV5-6
CASSLPLGTNTGELFF
TGTGCCAGCAGCTTGCCGTTAGGAACGAACACCGGGGAGCTGTTTTTT
>TRBJ2-3|NA|TRBD2|TRBV6-4
CASSGTSGAVDTQYF
TGTGCCAGCAGTGGGACTAGCGGAGCGGTGGATACGCAGTATTTT
>TRBJ2-3|NA|TRBD2|TRBV6-4
CASSEGTSGRWTDTQYF
TGTGCCAGCAGTGAGGGGACTAGCGGGAGGTGGACAGATACGCAGTATTTT
>TRBJ2-7|once|TRBD2|TRBV6-2/TRBV6-3
CASSYGGETKTDEQYF
TGTGCCAGCAGTTACGGGGGGGAAACCAAAACGGACGAGCAGTACTTC
>TRBJ2-7|medium-sized|TRBD2|TRBV20-1
CSARGTSDYEQYF
TGCAGTGCTAGAGGGACTAGCGACTACGAGCAGTACTTC
>TRBJ2-7|NA|NA|TRBV20-1
CSARSRNDYEQYF
TGCAGTGCTAGAAGTCGGAACGACTACGAGCAGTACTTC
>TRBJ1-1|NA|NA|TRBV6-2/TRBV6-3
CASSYEGENTEAFF
TGTGCCAGCAGTTACGAGGGCGAGAACACTGAAGCTTTCTTT
>TRBJ2-2|large|NA|TRBV7-9
CASSPEGERNTGELFF
TGTGCCAGCAGCCCCGAGGGGGAGCGGAACACCGGGGAGCTGTTTTTT
>TRBJ1-1|NA|NA|TRBV20-1
CSAKEGANTEAFF
TGCAGTGCTAAGGAGGGTGCGAACACTGAAGCTTTCTTT
>TRBJ2-5|NA|NA|TRBV6-4
CASSAVSGVVETQYF
TGTGCCAGCAGTGCGGTTTCAGGGGTCGTTGAGACCCAGTACTTC
>TRBJ2-5|few|TRBD2|TRBV20-1
CSARGTTSGSRETQYF
TGCAGTGCTAGAGGAACTACTAGCGGGAGTCGGGAGACCCAGTACTTC
>TRBJ2-6|few|NA|TRBV4-3
CASSQLLEDGANVLTF
TGCGCCAGCAGCCAGCTTCTGGAGGATGGGGCCAACGTCCTGACTTTC
>TRBJ1-2|NA|NA|TRBV23-1
CASSHPDVKGRTEGYTF
TGCGCCAGCAGTCACCCGGACGTAAAGGGGAGAACCGAGGGCTACACCTTC
>TRBJ2-7|hyperexpanded|TRBD1|TRBV7-2
CASSIGDRDEQYF
TGTGCCAGCAGCATAGGGGACAGGGACGAGCAGTACTTC
>TRBJ2-2|medium-sized|NA|TRBV6-2/TRBV6-3
CASSGGGDSGELFF
TGTGCCAGCAGCGGAGGGGGGGACTCCGGGGAGCTGTTTTTT
>TRBJ2-7|large|TRBD1|TRBV27
CASSFGTGGYYEQYF
TGTGCCAGCAGTTTCGGGACAGGGGGTTACTACGAGCAGTACTTC
>TRBJ2-1|NA|TRBD2|TRBV6-4
CASSEGGGAHNEQFF
TGTGCCAGCAGTGAAGGCGGGGGGGCCCACAATGAGCAGTTCTTC